These 21 T cell receptor beta chains were all obtained from the same sample, sequenced in a study of spatial heterogeneity in lung cancer (dated by TCRdb to between 2018 and 2020). The library was produced with 5' RACE. The sequencing machine was a NextSeq 500. The raw public data were reprocessed by TCRdb itself: fastp quality trimming at Q25, MiXCR clonotype calling, in-frame beta chains only. Each entry is one CDR3 protein sequence, shown with its most common DNA and genes. The table for this sample lists roughly 17,000 distinct CDR3 sequences; 19% of them were counted only once. In total, the top ten clones hold 11% to 15% of the sample. Sample time point, as interpreted from the label and publication: sample taken at primary tumor resection. Without any cell sorting, TCR sequencing was performed on whole RNA extracted either from tumor and nontumor lung tissue or from cryopreserved PBMC samples.

The source material was PBMCs, sampled at surgery. The receptors originated from a male donor with early-stage non-small cell lung cancer.

This clonotype was seen ten or more times. This chain links TRBV30 with TRBJ1-2; 10 positions match TRBD1. V gave up 3 bases and J gave up 3 bases; unmatched junction bases: 10. Germline CDR1 and CDR2: GTSNPN and SVGIG (reference sequence). This CDR3 has 16 residues. The CDR3 sequence is CAWSPLAGQGHYGYTF. The CDR3 nucleotides read TGTGCCTGGAGCCCCCTGGCGGGACAGGGGCACTATGGCTACACCTTC.

The J gene is TRBJ2-7, the V gene TRBV3-1; TRBD1 matches at 9 bases. Germline CDR1 LGHDT, CDR2 YNNKEL (reference sequence). The CDR3 totals 16 residues. The V segment lost 1 base and the J segment 6 bases; nucleotides outside the gene matches: 10. The CDR3 loop is CASSQGLGQGSGEQYF. DNA for the CDR3: TGTGCCAGCAGCCAAGGATTGGGACAGGGCAGCGGCGAGCAGTACTTC.

By share, this clonotype ranks as medium-sized. The rearrangement links TRBV6-5 to TRBJ1-1; weak D call: TRBD1 (6 bases). CDR3 size: 14 residues. Trimming pared 0 bases from V and 6 bases from J, leaving 11 bases between. Germline V gene sequence: CDR1 MNHEY, CDR2 SVGAGI. This CDR3 reads CASSYSGGGPEAFF. For the CDR3, the DNA is TGTGCCAGCAGTTACTCGGGTGGGGGGCCTGAAGCTTTCTTT.

This clonotype appeared many times. The V and J genes are TRBV7-9 and TRBJ2-3, with TRBD2 identical over 8 bases. This CDR3 spans 15 amino acids. The junction had 5 bases not matched to a gene; V was cut back by 3 bases and J by 3 bases. Per the germline V gene, CDR1 is SEHNR and CDR2 is FQNEAQ (reference sequence). CDR3 sequence: CASSLSGGATDTQYF. In nucleotides, the CDR3 is TGTGCCAGCAGCTTGAGCGGGGGTGCAACAGATACGCAGTATTTT.

This clonotype was counted many times. V is TRBV29-1 and J is TRBJ2-7; D unresolved. Germline V gene lookup returns CDR1 SQVTM and CDR2 ANQGSEA. Trimming took off 4 bases at V and 4 bases at J, with 5 bases between the two ends. This CDR3 has 10 amino acids. This CDR3 reads CSVATYEQYF. The CDR3 DNA reads TGCAGCGTTGCCACTTACGAGCAGTACTTC.

By share, this clonotype counts as medium-sized. The chain recombines TRBV7-9 with TRBJ2-7; no clear D gene. The CDR3 length is 13 residues. Trimming took 5 bases from V and 3 from J, leaving 11 bases between them. CDR1 is SEHNR and CDR2 is FQNEAQ in the germline V gene (reference sequence). For the CDR3, the DNA is TGTGCCAGCAGCCCGGACGTCGGCTACGAGCAGTACTTC. Protein: CASSPDVGYEQYF.

This clonotype was counted ten times or more. J is TRBJ2-7 and V is TRBV27; D tentatively fits TRBD1 or TRBD2 (6 bases each). Germline V CDR1 and CDR2: MNHEY, SMNVEV (reference sequence). Trimming took off 5 bases at V and 4 bases at J, with 24 bases between the two ends. CDR3 length: 17 residues. The CDR3 protein is CASSLTGRGRGVYEQYF. The CDR3 DNA follows: TGTGCCAGCAGTCTCACGGGCCGGGGGCGCGGAGTTTACGAGCAGTACTTC.

V and J are TRBV10-3 and TRBJ2-6, with a weak D call TRBD2 (7 bases). With 4 bases removed from V and 0 bases from J, the gap between germline ends came to 25 bases. The CDR3 is 21 amino acids. Per germline, CDR1 ENHRY and CDR2 SYGVKD. The DNA of the CDR3 is TGTGCCATCAGTGGTTCGGGGGCGGGGGCGCCTAAGATCTCTGGGGCCAACGTCCTGACTTTC. It specifies CAISGSGAGAPKISGANVLTF.

The chain links TRBV7-2 to TRBJ1-1, with D uncertain. This CDR3 has 11 amino acids. CDR1 is SGHTA and CDR2 is FQGNSA in the germline V gene. Trimming took 0 bases from V and 7 from J, leaving 3 bases between them. DNA for the CDR3: TGTGCCAGCAGCTTAGCCCTTGAAGCTTTCTTT. Residues: CASSLALEAFF. The complete variable domain, with remaining parts taken from reference TRBV7-2 and TRBJ1-1, reads GAGVSQSPSNKVTEKGKDVELRCDPISGHTALYWYRQSLGQGLEFLIYFQGNSAPDKSGLPSDRFSAERTGGSVSTLTIQRTQQEDSAVYLCASSLALEAFFGQGTRLTVV.

This clonotype was picked up many times. The genes are TRBV2 and TRBJ2-1; D unresolved. The CDR3 length is 13 residues. CDR1 and CDR2 from the germline V gene are SNHLY and FYNNEI. Trimming took 4 bases from V and 4 from J, leaving 8 bases between them. The CDR3 protein is CASSGYQYNEQFF. Written as DNA, the CDR3 is TGTGCCAGCAGTGGGTATCAGTACAATGAGCAGTTCTTC.

In its sample, this clonotype ranks as medium-sized (0.01 to 0.1%). The chain's CDR3 is CASSLSEETQYF. As DNA, the CDR3 is TGCGCCAGCAGCTTGTCCGAAGAGACCCAGTACTTC. The chain combines TRBV5-1 with TRBJ2-5; D unclear. The CDR3 extends over 12 amino acids. The germline gives CDR1 SGHRS, CDR2 YFSETQ. Trimming left V 1 base short and J 3 bases short, with 4 bases between.

This clonotype was seen ten or more times. This rearrangement joins TRBV5-6 to TRBJ2-2; D is perhaps TRBD2 (6 bases). The germline V and J ends were trimmed by 4 bases and 3 bases, with 16 bases remaining between them. The CDR3 spans 16 residues. Germline V CDR1 and CDR2: SGHDT, YYEEEE. CDR3 residues: CASSPGGRGDTGELFF. The CDR3 DNA reads as TGTGCCAGCAGCCCCGGAGGGAGAGGGGACACCGGGGAGCTGTTTTTT.

This clonotype has only a few counts. This chain's CDR3 is CASSMGTKVSNQPQHF. Here the CDR3 DNA reads TGTGCCAGTAGTATGGGGACCAAGGTGAGCAATCAGCCCCAGCATTTT. The chain uses TRBV19 and TRBJ1-5; D perhaps matches TRBD1 (5 bases). The V gene lost 3 bases and the J gene lost 1 base, with 13 bases spanning the gap. CDR3 length: 16 amino acids. Germline loops: CDR1 LNHDA, CDR2 SQIVND (reference sequence).

This chain connects TRBV29-1 to TRBJ2-7; D call uncertain. The CDR3 runs to 12 residues. V lost 3 bases and J 2 bases, leaving 8 bases between the germline ends. CDR1 is SQVTM and CDR2 is ANQGSEA in the germline V gene. CDR3 sequence: CSVEGRPYEQYF. The DNA of the CDR3 is TGCAGCGTTGAGGGCAGGCCCTACGAGCAGTACTTC.

This sequence joins TRBV29-1 and TRBJ1-1; D is unresolved. The germline V and J ends were trimmed by 4 bases and 2 bases, with 11 bases remaining between them. CDR3 length: 13 residues. Germline V lookup: CDR1 SQVTM, CDR2 ANQGSEA. The CDR3 sequence is CSVGGSGNTEAFF. As DNA, the CDR3 is TGCAGCGTTGGTGGCAGCGGAAACACTGAAGCTTTCTTT.

The V gene is TRBV9, the J gene TRBJ2-3; the D gene is possibly TRBD2 (6 bases). Trimming took off 5 bases at V and 3 bases at J, with 16 bases between the two ends. CDR3 length: 15 residues. Germline V gene sequence: CDR1 SGDLS, CDR2 YYNGEE. The CDR3 sequence: CASSLEGLATDTQYF. In nucleotides, the CDR3 is TGTGCCAGCAGTTTAGAGGGGCTAGCGACAGATACGCAGTATTTT.

This clonotype was seen only a few times. The gene calls are TRBV6-1 and TRBJ2-1; D unclear. Trimming removed 4 bases from V and 0 bases from J, with 7 bases in between. There are 14 residues in the CDR3. Germline V gives CDR1 MNHNS, CDR2 SASEGT. The DNA of the CDR3 is TGTGCCAGCAGTGCCGATAGCTCCTACAATGAGCAGTTCTTC. This sequence encodes CASSADSSYNEQFF.

This clonotype was detected once. The chain joins TRBV5-6 to TRBJ2-6; D uncertain. Trimming cost V 0 bases and J 0 bases, with 7 bases left between them. The CDR3 sequence is 16 residues long. The germline CDR1 and CDR2 sequences are SGHDT and YYEEEE. CDR3 residues: CASSLAGLSGANVLTF. The CDR3 DNA reads TGTGCCAGCAGCTTGGCCGGTCTCTCTGGGGCCAACGTCCTGACTTTC. Looking up the rest from reference TRBV5-6 and TRBJ2-6 gives the full variable domain: DAGVTQSPTHLIKTRGQQVTLRCSPKSGHDTVSWYQQALGQGPQFIFQYYEEEERQRGNFPDRFSGHQFPNYSSELNVNALLLGDSALYLCASSLAGLSGANVLTFGAGSRLTVL.

In this sample, this clonotype turned up a few times. This chain uses TRBV12-5 with TRBJ2-7, with a possible D match to TRBD1 (5 bases). CDR1 is LGHNT and CDR2 is FRNRAP in the germline V gene. V lost 6 bases to trimming and J lost 2 bases, with 11 bases between them. This CDR3 contains 13 residues. CDR3 region: CASGQGVTYEQYF. CDR3 coding DNA: TGTGCTAGTGGCCAAGGGGTTACCTACGAGCAGTACTTC.

In this sample, this clonotype turned up many times. This sequence joins TRBV29-1 and TRBJ1-2, with D possibly matching TRBD1 (5 bases). Germline CDR1 SQVTM, CDR2 ANQGSEA. The CDR3 is 12 amino acids. The ends were cut back, 3 bases at V and 3 bases at J, with 8 bases in the middle. The CDR3 spells CSVDPGDYGYTF. Here the CDR3 DNA reads TGCAGCGTTGATCCGGGGGACTATGGCTACACCTTC.

This clonotype was detected ten times or more. The rearrangement joins TRBV6-2 or TRBV6-3 to TRBJ2-2; 16 bases are shared with TRBD2. This CDR3 spans 19 amino acids. Germline loops: CDR1 MNHEY, CDR2 SVGEGT. The ends lost 6 bases at V and 0 bases at J; junction bases unmatched: 7. The CDR3 loop reads CASRSPGTSGGANTGELFF. CDR3 coding DNA: TGTGCCAGCAGAAGCCCCGGGACTAGCGGGGGGGCGAACACCGGGGAGCTGTTTTTT.